This T cell receptor (beta chain) was sequenced during a study of Graves' ophthalmopathy and Graves' hyperthyroidism. This CDR3 contains 15 residues. V shed 0 bases and J shed 5 bases, with 13 bases lying between them. The germline CDR1 and CDR2 sequences are LNHNV and YYDKDF (reference sequence). Amplification from RNA transcripts yielded the TCR beta CDR3 regions. Investigators did first-round RT-PCR with HTBI primers, then second-round multiplex PCR. TCRdb redid the calling of the multiplex PCR reads with MiXCR, one entry per CDR3 protein. The table has roughly 1.1 million distinct CDR3 sequences, 35% to 40% seen once.

This chain uses TRBV15 with TRBJ1-1; D not certain. The sequence was collected from an adult man with Graves' hyperthyroidism. Sample: peripheral blood or thyroid tissue (not recorded which). The CDR3 reads CATSRDPGGGTEAFF. DNA for the CDR3: TGTGCCACCAGCAGAGATCCGGGCGGCGGTACTGAAGCTTTCTTT.